Listed below are T cell receptor beta chains from one sample, sequenced in a study of blood T cells in healthy people across ages. TCRdb called the 5' RACE reads again in MiXCR, with one record for every CDR3 protein. This sample has 750,000 to 950,000 distinct CDR3 sequences, with roughly 26% found just once. This sample was shared with a second study, whose subject was T cells of mothers and their children.

Sequencing was carried out using blood. The receptor set was obtained from a boy between 10 and 17 years old in good health. Each CDR3 is given with its conserved first and last residue. D genes are given only for firm matches. The size of a clone is reported for some rows only, either as once, few or many, or as a class for expanded clones.

NA | TRBD2 | TRBJ2-3 | TRBV29-1 | TGCAGCGTTGACCAGCGGGGGGCCCGCATGGATACGCAGTATTTT | CSVDQRGARMDTQYF
few | NA | TRBJ2-2 | TRBV5-1 | TGCGCCAGCAGCTTGACAAAGGGGAGTTACACCGGGGAGCTGTTTTTT | CASSLTKGSYTGELFF
NA | NA | TRBJ2-1 | TRBV7-3 | TGTGCCAGCAGCTGGGGGAGGATCAATGAGCAGTTCTTC | CASSWGRINEQFF
few | NA | TRBJ1-2 | TRBV6-1 | TGTGCCAGCAGTGAAGGCGGGTACAGCCCACTAACCCTCTATGGCTACACCTTC | CASSEGGYSPLTLYGYTF
NA | NA | TRBJ2-5 | TRBV7-8 | TGTGCCAGCAGCCTAGGAAGCGGACTTCAAGAGACCCAGTACTTC | CASSLGSGLQETQYF
few | TRBD2 | TRBJ2-1 | TRBV7-2 | TGTGCCAGCAGCTTGCTTAGCGGGGGGGCTCACGCGAATGAGCAGTTCTTC | CASSLLSGGAHANEQFF
NA | TRBD1 | TRBJ1-2 | TRBV7-9 | TGTGCCAGCAGCGACCGGGACAGGGTTAACTATGGCTACACCTTC | CASSDRDRVNYGYTF
many | TRBD1 | TRBJ1-4 | TRBV10-3 | TGTGCCATCAGTGAAGGGACAGCTGAAAAACTGTTTTTT | CAISEGTAEKLFF
NA | TRBD2 | TRBJ2-2 | TRBV11-2 | TGTGCCAGCAGCTTAGGGGTAGCGGGCACCGGGGAGCTGTTTTTT | CASSLGVAGTGELFF
few | NA | TRBJ2-6 | TRBV5-1 | TGCGCCAGCAGCGGGGGAAACTCTGGGGCCAACGTCCTGACTTTC | CASSGGNSGANVLTF
NA | NA | TRBJ1-2 | TRBV6-1 | TGTGCCAGCAGTGATTACGGACACTCATATGGCTACACCTTC | CASSDYGHSYGYTF
few | NA | TRBJ1-2 | TRBV9 | TGTGCCAGCGGGCGATACTATGGCTACACCTTC | CASGRYYGYTF
few | NA | TRBJ2-1 | TRBV11-2 | TGTGCCAGCAGCTACCTAGAGAGTGAGCAGTTCTTC | CASSYLESEQFF
few | TRBD1 | TRBJ2-5 | TRBV7-6 | TGTGCCAGCAATAAGGACAGGGGTTTCGAGACCCAGTACTTC | CASNKDRGFETQYF
NA | TRBD2 | TRBJ2-5 | TRBV12-3/TRBV12-4 | TGTGCCAGCAGTTGGACTAGAAGGGAGACCCAGTACTTC | CASSWTRRETQYF
NA | NA | TRBJ1-2 | TRBV29-1 | TGCAGCGTCCCGGACGGATCTAACTATGGCTACACCTTC | CSVPDGSNYGYTF
NA | TRBD2 | TRBJ2-7 | TRBV29-1 | TGCAGCGTTCAAAGGACTAGCGGGGGGTGGTACGAGCAGTACTTC | CSVQRTSGGWYEQYF
NA | TRBD2 | TRBJ2-2 | TRBV7-2 | TGTGCCAGCAGCTCCCCGGGGACTAGCAGGAACACCGGGGAGCTGTTTTTT | CASSSPGTSRNTGELFF
NA | NA | TRBJ2-1 | TRBV12-3/TRBV12-4 | TGTGCCAGCAGCCCTCGAAGACTGGCAGAGCAGTTCTTC | CASSPRRLAEQFF
few | TRBD1 | TRBJ1-4 | TRBV5-1 | TGCGCCAGCAGCTTAAACAGGGGGAGTGAAAAACTGTTTTTT | CASSLNRGSEKLFF
many | NA | TRBJ2-7 | TRBV5-1 | TGCGCCAGCAGCTTGGGGGTCTCCTACGAGCAGTACTTC | CASSLGVSYEQYF
NA | NA | TRBJ2-1 | TRBV27 | TGTGCCAGCAGTTATGGGGGGAAGGGACCCAATGAGCAGTTCTTC | CASSYGGKGPNEQFF
few | TRBD1 | TRBJ2-7 | TRBV7-2 | TGTGCCAGCAGCTTCAGGAGGACAACAGGGGCCCCGAAGTCCTACGAGCAGTACTTC | CASSFRRTTGAPKSYEQYF
NA | NA | TRBJ1-2 | TRBV19 | TGTGCCAGTAGTATAGATCGGGAGGGTCGCGGCTACACCTTC | CASSIDREGRGYTF
few | NA | TRBJ2-1 | TRBV29-1 | TGCAGCGTTGATTATCGCAGCGCGGAGTTCTTC | CSVDYRSAEFF
few | NA | TRBJ2-2 | TRBV10-3 | TGTGCCATCAGCGCCTCTGGGGGGGCCCACACCGGGGAGCTGTTTTTT | CAISASGGAHTGELFF
NA | NA | TRBJ2-7 | TRBV30 | TGTGCCTGGAAAGGGGACTACGAGCAGTACTTC | CAWKGDYEQYF
NA | NA | TRBJ2-3 | TRBV3-1 | TGTGCCAGCAGCCAAGACAGGACCTTAAAGGGGGATACGCAGTATTTT | CASSQDRTLKGDTQYF
NA | NA | TRBJ1-1 | TRBV10-3 | TGTGCCATCAGGGAAACAGGGCAGGTGAACACTGAAGCTTTCTTT | CAIRETGQVNTEAFF
NA | NA | TRBJ2-7 | TRBV6-6 | TGTGCCAGCACCTTAGCGACAGGTTCCTACGAGCAGTACTTC | CASTLATGSYEQYF
few | TRBD2 | TRBJ2-5 | TRBV6-2/TRBV6-3 | TGTGCCAGCAGCCCGAGGCCAGTAGCGGGGTCAGGAGAGACCCAGTACTTC | CASSPRPVAGSGETQYF
few | NA | TRBJ2-1 | TRBV6-1 | TGTGCCAGCAGTGAGGGAGACAATGAGCAGTTCTTC | CASSEGDNEQFF
NA | NA | TRBJ2-5 | TRBV10-3 | TGTGCCATCAGTGAGTCAGGGGCGCGAGAGCAGTACTTC | CAISESGAREQYF
NA | NA | TRBJ2-5 | TRBV6-4 | TGTGCCAGCAGTCCACAGCCGTCCCAAGAGACCCAGTACTTC | CASSPQPSQETQYF
many | NA | TRBJ2-5 | TRBV9 | TGTGCCAGCAGCCCCGAGTACCAAGAGACCCAGTACTTC | CASSPEYQETQYF
few | NA | TRBJ1-6 | TRBV4-1 | TGCGCCAGCAGCCACCCCATTTGGACAAGGGGAGGTTCACCCCTCCACTTT | CASSHPIWTRGGSPLHF
NA | NA | TRBJ2-2 | TRBV5-1 | TGCGCCAGTTCCCTGGGAGACCAAACCGGGGAGCTGTTTTTT | CASSLGDQTGELFF
few | TRBD1 | TRBJ2-5 | TRBV7-6 | TGTGCCAGCAGCTTAGCGATAACAGGGGCAGAGACCCAGTACTTC | CASSLAITGAETQYF
NA | NA | TRBJ2-7 | TRBV6-1 | TGTGCCAGCGACTGGACCGATTCCTACGAGCAGTACTTC | CASDWTDSYEQYF
NA | TRBD1 | TRBJ2-1 | TRBV12-3/TRBV12-4 | TGTGCCAGCAGACAAGGGACAGGGCTAAATGAGCAGTTCTTC | CASRQGTGLNEQFF